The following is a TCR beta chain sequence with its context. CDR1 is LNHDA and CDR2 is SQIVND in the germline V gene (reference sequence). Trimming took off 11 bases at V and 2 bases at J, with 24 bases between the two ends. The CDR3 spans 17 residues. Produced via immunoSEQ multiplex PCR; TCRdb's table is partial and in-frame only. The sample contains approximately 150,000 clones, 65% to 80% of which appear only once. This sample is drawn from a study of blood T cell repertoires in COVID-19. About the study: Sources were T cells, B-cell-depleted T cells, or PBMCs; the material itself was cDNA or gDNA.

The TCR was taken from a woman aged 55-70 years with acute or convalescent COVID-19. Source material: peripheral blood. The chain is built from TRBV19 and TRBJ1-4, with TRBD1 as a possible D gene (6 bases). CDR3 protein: CAVSSGRGGFTNEKLFF. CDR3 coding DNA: TGTGCCGTATCCTCGGGCAGGGGAGGGTTCACTAATGAAAAACTGTTTTTT.